This TCR beta chain was profiled in a study of blood T cell repertoires in COVID-19. TCRdb's copy holds only in-frame clones and misses some; the assay was immunoSEQ multiplex PCR. The sample lists roughly 150,000 clones; 70% to 85% were seen once. Germline CDR1 is MNHEY and CDR2 is SVGEGT. The CDR3 is 16 residues long. The J segment lost 3 bases and the V segment lost 5 bases, leaving 11 bases of the junction unmatched. The chain recombines TRBV6-2 or TRBV6-3 with TRBJ1-1; 8 bases are a match to TRBD1. This receptor was obtained from a man older than 75 with COVID-19, enrolled during active disease. The sequenced material came from peripheral blood. CDR3: CASSLSLGQVDTEAFF. Written as DNA, the CDR3 is TGTGCCAGCAGTCTTTCTCTGGGACAGGTAGACACTGAAGCTTTCTTT.